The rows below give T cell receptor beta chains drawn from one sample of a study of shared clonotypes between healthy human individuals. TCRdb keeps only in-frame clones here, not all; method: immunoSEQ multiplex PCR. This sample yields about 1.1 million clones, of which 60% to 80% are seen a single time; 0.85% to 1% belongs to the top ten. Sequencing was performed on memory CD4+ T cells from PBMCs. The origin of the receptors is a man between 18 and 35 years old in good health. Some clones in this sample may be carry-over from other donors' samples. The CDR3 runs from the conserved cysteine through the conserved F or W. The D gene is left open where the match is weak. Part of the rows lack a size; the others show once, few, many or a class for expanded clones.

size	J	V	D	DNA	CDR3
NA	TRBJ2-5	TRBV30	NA	TGTGCCTGGAGCGAAAGGGGAACCCAGTACTTC	CAWSERGTQYF
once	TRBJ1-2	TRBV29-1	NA	TGCAGCGGCAGAGAACAGGAGTCGGGCTACACCTTC	CSGREQESGYTF
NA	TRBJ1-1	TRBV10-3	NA	TGTGCCATCAGTGAGTCTAGGGGTGGGGGGCACATTGAAGCTTTCTTT	CAISESRGGGHIEAFF
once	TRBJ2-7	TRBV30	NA	TGTGCCTGGAGCCCCTTCGACAGGCCCAACACCTACGAGCAGTACTTC	CAWSPFDRPNTYEQYF
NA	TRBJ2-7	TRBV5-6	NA	TGTGCCAGCAGCTTGGGGACTTACCACTCCTACGAGCAGTACTTC	CASSLGTYHSYEQYF
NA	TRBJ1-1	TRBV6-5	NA	TGTGCCAGCAGTTACCGGGGGATAGGGGACACTGAAGCTTTCTTT	CASSYRGIGDTEAFF
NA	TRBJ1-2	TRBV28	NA	TGTGCCAGCAGTTCCGGGATGCAGGGGCTCTATGGCTACACCTTC	CASSSGMQGLYGYTF
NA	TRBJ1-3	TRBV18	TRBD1	TGTGCCAGCTCGCAGGGACAGGACTCTGGAAACACCATATATTTT	CASSQGQDSGNTIYF
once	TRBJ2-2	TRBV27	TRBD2	TGTGCCAGCAGTTTCGGGACTAGCTTTAACACCGGGGAGCTGTTTTTT	CASSFGTSFNTGELFF
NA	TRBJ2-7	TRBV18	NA	TGTGCCAGCTCACGACTGGACAGTTCCTACGAGCAGTACTTC	CASSRLDSSYEQYF
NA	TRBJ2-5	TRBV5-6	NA	TGTGCCAGCAGCTTTGGGAAGACCCAGTACTTC	CASSFGKTQYF
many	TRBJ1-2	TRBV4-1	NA	TGCGCCAGCAGCCAAGATCAATCTTGGCAGGTCTATGGCTACACCTTC	CASSQDQSWQVYGYTF
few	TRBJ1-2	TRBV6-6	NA	TGTGCCAGCAGCCCGGTTTATGGCTACACCTTC	CASSPVYGYTF
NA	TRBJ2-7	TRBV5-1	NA	TGCGCCAGCAGCTTGGAGCAGGGTTCCTACGAGCAGTACTTC	CASSLEQGSYEQYF
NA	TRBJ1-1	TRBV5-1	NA	TGCGCCAGCAGGGCAGTCGCTGAAGCTTTCTTT	CASRAVAEAFF
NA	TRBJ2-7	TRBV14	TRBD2	TGTGCCAGCAGCTTTTTCACCGGACTAGCGGGAGAACAGTACTTC	CASSFFTGLAGEQYF
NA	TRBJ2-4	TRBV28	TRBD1	TGTGCCAGCAGTTTCATGACAGGGAACACTAACATTCAGTACTTC	CASSFMTGNTNIQYF
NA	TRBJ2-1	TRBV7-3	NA	TGTGCCAGCAGATTACAGGGTTCCTCCAATGAGCAGTTCTTC	CASRLQGSSNEQFF
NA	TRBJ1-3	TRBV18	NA	TGTGCCAGCTCACCGGAGAGAAGCTCTGGAAACACCATATATTTT	CASSPERSSGNTIYF
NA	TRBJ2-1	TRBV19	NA	TGTGCCAGTACTCATGGGCGGGTGTACAATGAGCAGTTCTTC	CASTHGRVYNEQFF
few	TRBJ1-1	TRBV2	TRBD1	TGTGCCAGCAGTGTGGACAGGATGAACACTGAAGCTTTCTTT	CASSVDRMNTEAFF
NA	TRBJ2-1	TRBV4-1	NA	TGCGCCAGCAGCCAAGACTGGTTTAGGCAGGGGGGTAATGAGCAGTTCTTC	CASSQDWFRQGGNEQFF
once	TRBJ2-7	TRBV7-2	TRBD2	TGTGCCAGCAGCTGGACCGGGACTAGCGGCTACGAGCAGTACTTC	CASSWTGTSGYEQYF
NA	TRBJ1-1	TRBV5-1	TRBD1	TGCGCCAGCAGCGTGGACAGGGGGCTAGTGGGTAGGAACACTGAAGCTTTCTTT	CASSVDRGLVGRNTEAFF
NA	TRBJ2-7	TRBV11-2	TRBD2	TGTGCCAGCAGCCCAGTGGCAAGCGGGAGGGATGAGCAGTACTTC	CASSPVASGRDEQYF
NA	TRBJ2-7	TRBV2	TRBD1	TGTGCCAGCATCGACAGGGGCTCCTACGAGCAGTACTTC	CASIDRGSYEQYF
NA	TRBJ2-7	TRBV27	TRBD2	TGTGCCAGCAGTTTAGACCCCCCGGGACTAGCGGGAGGGCCAATCGAGCAGTACTTC	CASSLDPPGLAGGPIEQYF